A selection of T cell receptor beta chains follows, all from one sample in a study of PD-L1 blockade in urothelial cancer. Using immunoSEQ multiplex PCR, the repertoire was profiled, and TCRdb retains in-frame clones only, with some absent. The table lists 130,000 or so clones, 65% to 85% of them singletons. Sequences were derived from PBMCs, sampled around atezolizumab (anti-PD-L1) treatment. The source of these receptors is a man in his fifties with urothelial cancer. The CDR3 runs from the conserved cysteine through the conserved F or W. The order of the fields is clone size, D gene, V gene, J gene, CDR3 protein, CDR3 DNA. A D gene is named only where the DNA matches it firmly. Size values are once, few and many counts, or a class for expanded clones, and some rows have none.

>-|-|TRBV4-2|TRBJ1-5
CASSQDFNRARSNQPQHF
TGTGCCAGCAGCCAAGATTTTAACAGGGCGAGGAGCAATCAGCCCCAGCATTTT
>once|TRBD2|TRBV7-2|TRBJ2-1
CASSPNGLGSNEQFF
TGTGCCAGCAGCCCGAATGGACTAGGAAGCAATGAGCAGTTCTTC
>-|TRBD1|TRBV5-6|TRBJ2-7
CASSSLGQGSYEQYF
TGTGCCAGCAGCTCCTTGGGACAGGGCTCCTACGAGCAGTACTTC
>-|TRBD1|TRBV19|TRBJ1-4
CASSMSGQAEKLFF
TGTGCCAGTAGTATGTCGGGACAGGCTGAAAAACTGTTTTTT
>-|TRBD2|TRBV5-1|TRBJ2-7
CASSLSAVLAGRYEQYF
TGCGCCAGCAGCTTGTCGGCGGTTCTAGCGGGGAGGTACGAGCAGTACTTC
>-|TRBD1|TRBV7-6|TRBJ2-7
CASSLGYSGTGVYEQYF
TGTGCCAGCAGCTTAGGATACTCCGGGACAGGGGTTTACGAGCAGTACTTC
>once|TRBD1|TRBV4-2|TRBJ2-5
CASSQERGQGAGETQYF
TGTGCCAGCAGCCAAGAACGGGGACAGGGGGCAGGAGAGACCCAGTACTTC
>-|-|TRBV7-2|TRBJ1-1
CASRGAPNTEAFF
TGTGCCAGCAGAGGGGCCCCGAACACTGAAGCTTTCTTT
>-|TRBD1|TRBV28|TRBJ1-2
CASSLSGTGAYGYTF
TGTGCCAGCAGTCTCTCCGGGACAGGAGCTTATGGCTACACCTTC
>-|-|TRBV7-2|TRBJ2-1
CASSLDSQTFNEQFF
TGTGCCAGCAGCCTGGACAGCCAGACATTCAATGAGCAGTTCTTC
>-|TRBD2|TRBV2|TRBJ2-7
CASSETAGTSGNQPPYEQYF
TGTGCCAGCAGTGAAACTGCCGGGACTAGCGGGAACCAACCTCCCTACGAGCAGTACTTC
>-|TRBD2|TRBV2|TRBJ2-2
CASRERGRAGELFF
TGTGCCAGCAGGGAGCGGGGACGCGCCGGGGAGCTGTTTTTT
>-|-|TRBV5-6|TRBJ2-2
CASGPPGIGELFF
TGTGCCAGCGGGCCTCCCGGGATCGGGGAGCTGTTTTTT
>-|TRBD2|TRBV4-1|TRBJ2-1
CASSSRTSGRGNEQFF
TGCGCCAGCAGCTCACGGACTAGCGGGAGAGGTAATGAGCAGTTCTTC
>-|TRBD1|TRBV7-3|TRBJ1-2
CASSLTRLTGQGWYGYTF
TGTGCCAGCAGCTTAACTCGCTTAACGGGACAGGGGTGGTATGGCTACACCTTC
>-|TRBD1|TRBV5-1|TRBJ1-1
CASSVGQGRTEAFF
TGCGCCAGCAGCGTGGGACAGGGCAGAACTGAAGCTTTCTTT
>-|-|TRBV7-8|TRBJ2-3
CASSLAGTSTDTQYF
TGTGCCAGCAGCTTAGCGGGGACTAGCACAGATACGCAGTATTTT
>once|-|TRBV28|TRBJ1-1
CASIGGGVWVNTEAFF
TGTGCCAGCATTGGCGGGGGGGTTTGGGTGAACACTGAAGCTTTCTTT
>-|-|TRBV6-5|TRBJ1-2
CASSQLSGNYGYTF
TGTGCCAGCAGTCAACTCTCCGGGAACTATGGCTACACCTTC
>few|TRBD1|TRBV18|TRBJ1-2
CASSPGSQGANYGYTF
TGTGCCAGCTCACCAGGGAGTCAGGGGGCTAACTATGGCTACACCTTC
>-|TRBD2|TRBV14|TRBJ2-2
CASSQRGRTSGSKTGELFF
TGTGCCAGCAGCCAGCGGGGCCGGACTAGCGGGAGTAAAACCGGGGAGCTGTTTTTT
>-|TRBD1|TRBV4-1|TRBJ1-5
CASSQRADRAGQPQHF
TGCGCCAGCAGCCAACGAGCAGACAGGGCCGGGCAGCCCCAGCATTTT
>-|-|TRBV7-8|TRBJ2-2
CASSLEVGGMNTGELFF
TGTGCCAGCAGCTTAGAAGTCGGCGGGATGAACACCGGGGAGCTGTTTTTT
>-|TRBD1|TRBV5-8|TRBJ2-7
CASSLGGTNSYEQYF
TGTGCCAGCAGCTTAGGGGGCACCAACTCCTACGAGCAGTACTTC
>-|-|TRBV19|TRBJ2-7
CATTPELNSYEQYF
TGTGCCACCACTCCCGAGTTAAATTCCTACGAGCAGTACTTC
>-|TRBD1|TRBV28|TRBJ1-1
CASSFGTDTEAFF
TGTGCCAGCAGTTTCGGGACAGACACTGAAGCTTTCTTT
>-|TRBD1|TRBV7-8|TRBJ2-7
CASSPQGASYEQYF
TGTGCCAGCAGCCCCCAGGGGGCCTCCTACGAGCAGTACTTC
>-|-|TRBV5-6|TRBJ2-7
CASSWASSPYEQYF
TGTGCCAGCAGCTGGGCTTCTAGCCCCTACGAGCAGTACTTC
>once|TRBD2|TRBV27|TRBJ2-7
CASSLNSPGVSGIYEQYF
TGTGCCAGCAGTTTAAACAGCCCTGGGGTTAGCGGGATCTACGAGCAGTACTTC
>-|-|TRBV25-1|TRBJ2-2
CASWDTANTGELFF
TGTGCCAGCTGGGACACCGCGAACACCGGGGAGCTGTTTTTT
>-|-|TRBV25-1|TRBJ1-4
CASSAAIATNEKLFF
TGTGCCAGCAGCGCTGCGATTGCAACTAATGAAAAACTGTTTTTT
>once|TRBD2|TRBV4-2|TRBJ2-7
CASSQVEGLADIYEQYF
TGTGCCAGCAGCCAAGTGGAGGGACTAGCGGACATTTACGAGCAGTACTTC
>-|TRBD1|TRBV5-5|TRBJ1-6
CASSRQGNSPLHF
TGTGCCAGCAGCAGACAGGGAAATTCACCCCTCCACTTT
>-|-|TRBV18|TRBJ2-7
CASSPRVGSGKAYEQYF
TGTGCCAGCTCACCACGTGTGGGTAGCGGCAAGGCCTACGAGCAGTACTTC
>few|-|TRBV30|TRBJ2-1
CAWSVAGVNEQFF
TGTGCCTGGAGTGTAGCAGGGGTGAATGAGCAGTTCTTC
>-|TRBD2|TRBV9|TRBJ2-3
CASSVQAGPTDTQYF
TGTGCCAGCAGCGTACAAGCGGGGCCCACAGATACGCAGTATTTT
>few|TRBD2|TRBV4-2|TRBJ2-1
CASSQVRAREFLDEQFF
TGTGCCAGCAGCCAAGTAAGGGCGCGGGAGTTCTTGGATGAGCAGTTCTTC
>-|TRBD1|TRBV7-2|TRBJ1-5
CASSPRTGPNQPQHF
TGTGCCAGCAGCCCCCGGACAGGACCGAATCAGCCCCAGCATTTT
>-|-|TRBV2|TRBJ2-1
CASCWRGPFDEQFF
TGTGCCAGCTGCTGGAGGGGTCCTTTTGATGAGCAGTTCTTC
>-|TRBD1|TRBV27|TRBJ1-6
CASSSRDRGSPLHF
TGTGCCAGCAGTTCCCGGGACAGGGGTTCACCCCTCCACTTT
>-|-|TRBV7-2|TRBJ1-3
CASRPAGGGNTIYF
TGTGCCAGCAGGCCGGCGGGTGGGGGAAACACCATATATTTT
>-|-|TRBV28|TRBJ1-3
CASRGAGAGNTIYF
TGTGCCAGCAGGGGGGCAGGGGCTGGAAACACCATATATTTT